Sequencing of this T cell receptor beta chain was carried out in a study of T cells in Graves' hyperthyroidism and ophthalmopathy. Study summary: Once the initial diagnosis was made, peripheral blood was obtained before any treatment.

Study outcomes and limitations: A median approximately 6.5 months before onset, the model predicted ophthalmopathy. Blood held most thyroid clonotypes expanded above 0.001 frequency.

V lost 4 bases, J lost 4 bases, and 10 bases stayed unmatched. This CDR3 contains 16 residues. From germline, CDR1 is SGHTA and CDR2 FQGNSA. Authors of the study amplified TCR beta CDR3 regions from RNA transcripts. The HTBI primer set was used in a first-round RT-PCR of the TCR CDR3. TCRdb itself ran the multiplex PCR reads through MiXCR, one entry per CDR3 protein. The data show approximately 330,000 distinct CDR3 sequences, with roughly an eighth seen just once and 34% held by the top ten. This clonotype showed up many times. Its cognate antigen is unknown. The sample consisted of blood. The sequence was obtained from a woman in her 40s with Graves' ophthalmopathy. This chain joins TRBV7-2 and TRBJ2-5; 9 nucleotides match TRBD2. For the CDR3, the DNA is TGTGCCAGCAGCTCAGCTAGCGGGGTCTTTAGAGAGACCCAGTACTTC. Protein: CASSSASGVFRETQYF.